This T cell receptor (beta chain) was obtained from a study of metastatic and nonmetastatic thyroid tumors (dated by TCRdb to about 2020). Some background on the complete study: For patients with malignant and with benign thyroid disease, the researchers compared repertoires between peripheral blood samples and tumor or nodule tissue samples.

This clone was counted at least ten times. Its target antigen remains unknown. Base qualities are not at hand, and no much larger clone is one base apart. The receptor library was made with PCR. For sequencing, an Illumina HiSeq 4000 was employed. High-throughput sequencing was used to profile the TCR beta-chain CDR3 region of each patient. The source study handled its data this way. Drawing on CDR3 differences between clinicopathological groups, the researchers built a classifier meant to tell apart patients with distant-metastatic papillary thyroid cancer. Repertoire diversity was assessed with the Shannon index, and tumor-blood repertoire similarity with the Morisita-Horn index. TCRdb reanalyzed the raw reads on its own, using fastp at Q25 for trimming and MiXCR for clone calling, and kept in-frame beta chains. TCRdb assigned the V and J calls; the authors' analysis was not used. The sample profile shows tens of thousands of clones; 9.5% to 15% of them were found once. The top ten hold 11% of the sample.

What the authors observed across the whole study: TCR beta diversity was reported as significantly higher in malignant tumors than in benign nodules, in both blood and tumor samples.

No treatment had been received by any patient before thyroid surgery. Using T-cell receptor beta sequencing, the study looked back at clinical samples from patients collected from the early 2010s to the late 2010s. Inclusive of the bounding cysteine and phenylalanine, the CDR3 is 13 residues long. This entry keeps only the CDR3 DNA: 39 bases, framed from base 1. Looking up the germline V gene (reference sequence) yields CDR1 GTSNPN and CDR2 SVGIG. V is cut by 0 bases and J by 3 bases, and the space between the germline ends is 7 bases. Material: blood. This receptor was identified in a female donor with papillary thyroid cancer or a benign thyroid nodule (not recorded which). Some clones in this sample may be carry-over from other donors' samples. The rearrangement joined TRBV30 to TRBJ2-3; the D gene assignment is ambiguous. CDR3 sequence: CAWSVGGTDTQYF. The nucleotide sequence is given as TGTGCCTGGAGTGTAGGTGGGACAGATACGCAGTATTTT.